This passage covers 8 T cell receptor beta chains from one sample sequenced in a study of blood T cells in healthy people across ages (dated by TCRdb to between 2015 and 2016). Libraries were built with 5' RACE. These reads were obtained on an Illumina HiSeq 2500. The second PCR ran for about 6 to 11 cycles and used a J-beta primer mix along with a sample-barcoded 5' primer. TCRdb trimmed the raw reads at Q25, called clones with MiXCR and kept productive beta chains. Each entry is one CDR3 protein sequence, shown with its most common DNA and genes. The sample data list approximately 290,000 distinct CDR3 sequences, and roughly 26% of these were observed just once. Roughly 30% of the sample comes from the top ten. Sample: blood. Receptors originate from a woman in her 70s in good health.

DNA for the CDR3: TGTGCTAGTGGTTGGGCCGTAAAAGGACAGGGATACACTGAAGCTTTCTTT. This translates into CASGWAVKGQGYTEAFF. This chain uses TRBV12-5 with TRBJ1-1, with TRBD1 identical over 8 bases. The germline V gene has CDR1 LGHNT and CDR2 FRNRAP. The length of the CDR3 is 17 residues. J gave up 3 bases and V 4 bases, and 13 bases lay outside the gene matches.

This CDR3 is CASSQERLATQYF. The CDR3 region has the DNA TGTGCCAGCAGCCAAGAACGGCTGGCGACCCAGTACTTC. J is TRBJ2-5 and V is TRBV3-1; D unclear. Germline values: CDR1 LGHDT, CDR2 YNNKEL (reference sequence). The CDR3 runs to 13 residues. Trimming cost V 0 bases and J 7 bases, with 9 bases left between them.

The chain couples TRBV7-3 to TRBJ2-1, with 14 bases aligning to TRBD2. V dropped 5 bases and J dropped 5; count of bases not matched to a gene: 5. Germline CDR1 reads SGHTA; CDR2 reads FQGTGA. This CDR3 contains 16 residues. The CDR3 loop reads CASSSTGLAGDNEQFF. The CDR3 bases are TGTGCCAGCAGCAGCACGGGACTAGCGGGAGACAATGAGCAGTTCTTC. The complete variable domain, with remaining parts taken from reference TRBV7-3 and TRBJ2-1, reads GAGVSQTPSNKVTEKGKYVELRCDPISGHTALYWYRQSLGQGPEFLIYFQGTGAADDSGLPNDRFFAVRPEGSVSTLKIQRTERGDSAVYLCASSSTGLAGDNEQFFGPGTRLTVL.

This clonotype has only a few counts. V gene TRBV24-1 combines with J gene TRBJ1-2; TRBD1 agrees at 7 bases. Germline CDR1 is KGHDR and CDR2 is SFDVKD. The CDR3 loop spans 14 amino acids. V lost 4 bases and J lost 8; bases outside the gene matches: 9. The CDR3 region has the DNA TGTGCCACCAGTGACCCGACAGGGTGGGGAGGCTACACCTTC. This encodes CATSDPTGWGGYTF.

This clonotype was seen a few times. The chain couples TRBV20-1 to TRBJ1-1; D may be TRBD1 (6 bases). V was shortened by 0 bases and J by 10 bases, with 18 bases between the two germline ends. Germline V lookup: CDR1 DFQATT, CDR2 SNEGSKA (reference sequence). There are 14 residues in the CDR3. The CDR3 loop is CSARDQGTGRGAFF. The CDR3 coding sequence is TGCAGTGCTAGAGATCAGGGGACCGGCCGAGGAGCTTTCTTT.

This clonotype was seen more than once but under ten times. The chain joins TRBV20-1 to TRBJ2-4, with D tentatively TRBD1 (5 bases). The CDR3 is 15 amino acids. The germline CDR1 and CDR2 sequences are DFQATT and SNEGSKA (reference sequence). V was clipped by 2 bases and J by 2 bases, with 13 bases between them. For the CDR3, the DNA is TGCAGTGCTAGACCCACCAGGGAAACCAAAAACATTCAGTACTTC. It encodes CSARPTRETKNIQYF.

This clonotype occurred many times. The chain combines TRBV4-1 with TRBJ1-5; a possible D gene is TRBD1 (5 bases). The CDR3 has 15 residues. Germline-derived CDR1 and CDR2 are MGHRA and YSYEKL. The V gene lost 2 bases and the J gene lost 2 bases, with 10 bases spanning the gap. CDR3 nucleotides: TGCGCCAGCAGCCAACAGGGACTGGGCAATCAGCCCCAGCATTTT. Translating gives CASSQQGLGNQPQHF.

This clonotype was counted a few times. The chain employs TRBV2 and TRBJ1-2; D is unclear. CDR3 length equals 13 residues. V lost 5 bases, J lost 7 bases, and 14 bases lay in between. Germline assignment: CDR1 SNHLY and CDR2 FYNNEI. CDR3 coding DNA: TGTGCCAGCAGTAGGGAAGAAGGGTTTGGCTACACCTTC. Amino acid sequence: CASSREEGFGYTF.